The 10 T cell receptor beta chains presented below share a single source sample, sequenced in a study of blood T cell repertoires in COVID-19 (dated by TCRdb to the early 2020s). The method was the immunoSEQ multiplex PCR assay. This is the immuneACCESS table as TCRdb keeps it, with only in-frame sequences that have V and J called. A part of the clones is gone; compared with another copy, unresolved V genes explain less than half, and the rest is unexplained. The sample table contains about 71,000 clones; only one count was recorded for approximately 90% of them. Just over 5% of the sample is in the top ten clones. Sequencing used peripheral blood. Receptors originate from a woman in her late teens or twenties with acute or convalescent COVID-19.

This clone occurred once. The CDR3 is CASSLGLGTLGSRGYTF. DNA of the CDR3: TGTGCCAGCAGCTTGGGGCTCGGGACACTGGGTAGTCGTGGCTACACCTTC. V usage is TRBV5-4 and J usage is TRBJ1-2, with a tentative D call TRBD1 (6 bases). The CDR3 extends over 17 amino acids. Trimming removed 0 bases at V and 7 bases at J, with 22 bases between. CDR1 and CDR2 from the germline V gene are SGHNT and YYREEE (reference sequence).

The genes are TRBV19 and TRBJ1-1; 11 positions agree with TRBD1. Germline CDR1 reads LNHDA; CDR2 reads SQIVND (reference sequence). CDR3 length equals 16 residues. V lost 9 bases and J lost 1; bases outside the gene matches: 10. CDR3 loop: CASKTGQGARNTEAFF. CDR3 in DNA: TGTGCCAGCAAAACCGGACAGGGGGCGAGGAACACTGAAGCTTTCTTT.

The V gene is TRBV6-5, the J gene TRBJ2-7; the match to TRBD2 covers 13 bases. Trimming took 6 bases from V and 7 from J; bases not matched to a gene: 6. The germline V gene has CDR1 MNHEY and CDR2 SVGAGI. The CDR3 is 14 amino acids. The CDR3 DNA is TGTGCCAGCAGACTAGCGGGAGGGCCGGGGGAGCAGTACTTC. Translating it yields CASRLAGGPGEQYF.

The V and J genes are TRBV30 and TRBJ2-1; possible D gene TRBD2, 5 bases. Germline CDR1 is GTSNPN and CDR2 is SVGIG (reference sequence). This CDR3 comprises 15 residues. V lost 3 bases to trimming and J lost 3 bases, with 15 bases between them. The CDR3 spells CAWRQRPTIYNEQFF. CDR3 bases: TGTGCCTGGAGGCAGCGGCCGACCATCTACAATGAGCAGTTCTTC. Based on the CDR3 plus reference TRBV30 and TRBJ2-1, the full variable domain is SQTIHQWPATLVQPVGSPLSLECTVEGTSNPNLYWYRQAAGRGLQLLFYSVGIGQISSEVPQNLSASRPQDRQFILSSKKLLLSDSGFYLCAWRQRPTIYNEQFFGPGTRLTVL.

The chain combines TRBV13 with TRBJ2-5, with D possibly TRBD2 on 7 matching bases. The V gene's germline CDR1 is PRHDT and CDR2 FYEKMQ (reference sequence). V dropped 5 bases and J dropped 5 bases, with 18 bases sitting between them. The CDR3 has 15 amino acids. The CDR3 DNA reads as TGTGCCAGCAGCCCAGTGGGGGGGGGCTTGGAGACCCAGTACTTC. Encoded protein: CASSPVGGGLETQYF.

This sequence joins TRBV3-1 (or the pseudogene TRBV3-2) and TRBJ2-3, with 16 bases matching TRBD2. Germline-derived CDR1 and CDR2 are LGHDT and YNNKEL (reference sequence). The CDR3 is made up of 17 amino acids. With 5 bases clipped from V and 6 bases from J, the junction kept 8 bases outside the gene matches. The CDR3 DNA sequence: TGTGCCAGCAGCTCGGGACTAGCGGGGGGGCCCAGGGATACGCAGTATTTT. This translates into CASSSGLAGGPRDTQYF.

The rearrangement links TRBV5-8 to TRBJ2-1; 9 positions agree with TRBD1. Germline trimming cut 1 base from V and 6 bases from J; bases unmatched to any gene: 5. The CDR3 is made up of 15 amino acids. In germline, CDR1 is SGHTS, CDR2 YDEGEE. The CDR3 DNA reads TGTGCCAGCAGCTTGCCCGGGACAGGGATCAATGAGCAGTTCTTC. Amino acid sequence: CASSLPGTGINEQFF.

The J gene is TRBJ2-1, the V gene TRBV5-6, with D possibly being TRBD2 (5 bases). Trimming removed 4 bases from V and 9 bases from J, with 11 bases in between. The CDR3 sequence is 12 residues long. Looked up from germline, CDR1 is SGHDT and CDR2 is YYEEEE. The CDR3 region has the DNA TGTGCCAGCAGCCCTAGTCGGGGTGAGCAGTTCTTC. This codes for CASSPSRGEQFF.

The rearrangement uses TRBV5-1 and TRBJ2-2; 7 bases align to TRBD2. Germline CDR1 and CDR2: SGHRS and YFSETQ. V dropped 3 bases and J dropped 4; count of bases not matched to a gene: 9. The CDR3 sequence is 16 residues long. The CDR3: CASSSQLALGTGELFF. CDR3 bases: TGCGCCAGCAGCTCCCAACTAGCGTTGGGCACCGGGGAGCTGTTTTTT.

The chain couples TRBV27 to TRBJ2-7; tentative D call: TRBD1 (5 bases). The germline gives CDR1 MNHEY, CDR2 SMNVEV (reference sequence). The V and J ends lost 6 bases and 6 bases respectively, with 15 bases between them. The CDR3 contains 13 residues. The CDR3 loop is CASRRFGASEQYF. CDR3 coding DNA: TGTGCCAGCAGGAGGTTTGGGGCGTCCGAGCAGTACTTC.